These T cell receptor beta chains were read from a single sample in a study of blood T cells in healthy people across ages. TCRdb reanalysed the 5' RACE reads using MiXCR and keeps one entry per CDR3 protein. The table has about 1,800,000 distinct CDR3 sequences, 28% seen once; the top ten hold 7.7%. The sample taken for sequencing was blood. The receptors were gathered from a woman aged 25 to 39 in good health. Both conserved end residues are part of each CDR3. The D gene is left open where the match is weak. The size of a clone is reported for some rows only, either as once, few or many, or as a class for expanded clones.

D gene,clone size,CDR3 length,V gene,J gene,CDR3 protein,CDR3 DNA
-,many,15,TRBV5-1,TRBJ2-7,CASSSQPEAAYEQYF,TGCGCCAGCAGCTCACAACCCGAGGCCGCCTACGAGCAGTACTTC
-,few,15,TRBV9,TRBJ2-7,CASSVGQLLRDEQYF,TGTGCCAGCAGCGTAGGGCAGCTTTTAAGGGACGAGCAGTACTTC
-,-,16,TRBV5-1,TRBJ2-5,CASRTHRGRNQETQYF,TGCGCCAGCAGGACTCACCGGGGACGGAACCAAGAGACCCAGTACTTC
-,many,13,TRBV18,TRBJ2-5,CASSPGSQETQYF,TGTGCCAGCAGCCCCGGGAGTCAAGAGACCCAGTACTTC
TRBD1,few,15,TRBV7-2,TRBJ2-5,CASSQGGQYAETQYF,TGTGCCAGCAGCCAAGGGGGCCAGTATGCAGAGACCCAGTACTTC
-,many,12,TRBV12-3/TRBV12-4,TRBJ2-1,CASSPPPNEQFF,TGTGCCAGCAGTCCCCCCCCTAATGAGCAGTTCTTC
TRBD2,once,15,TRBV20-1,TRBJ2-7,CSARVPGLAACEQYF,TGCAGTGCTCGAGTACCGGGACTAGCGGCCTGCGAGCAGTACTTC
-,-,12,TRBV14,TRBJ1-2,CASSHVTNGYTF,TGTGCCAGCAGCCACGTCACCAATGGCTACACCTTC
-,-,11,TRBV12-3/TRBV12-4,TRBJ1-1,CASRGGPAAFF,TGTGCCAGCAGGGGGGGACCCGCGGCTTTCTTT
-,-,13,TRBV7-2,TRBJ2-1,CASSSTLVTEQFF,TGTGCCAGCAGCTCAACCCTAGTGACTGAGCAGTTCTTC
TRBD2,-,16,TRBV7-2,TRBJ2-4,CASSGGGDGLFNEQYF,TGTGCCAGCAGCGGTGGGGGGGACGGGTTGTTCAATGAGCAGTACTTC
TRBD2,-,16,TRBV3-1,TRBJ2-3,CASSPGGAGLSPWKYF,TGTGCCAGCAGCCCAGGTGGAGCGGGACTCTCACCTTGGAAGTATTTT
-,-,14,TRBV27,TRBJ1-5,CASSLSQGTQPQHF,TGTGCCAGCAGTTTATCACAGGGAACTCAGCCCCAGCATTTT
-,-,15,TRBV7-9,TRBJ2-1,CASSLVGVAYNEQFF,TGTGCCAGCAGCTTAGTAGGGGTCGCCTACAATGAGCAGTTCTTC
-,many,16,TRBV29-1,TRBJ2-7,CSVGLVGRTFSYEQYF,TGCAGCGTTGGATTGGTCGGGCGAACTTTTTCCTACGAGCAGTACTTC
-,-,13,TRBV14,TRBJ1-2,CASSHGVTHGYTF,TGTGCCAGCAGCCACGGGGTTACCCATGGCTACACCTTC
-,-,14,TRBV27,TRBJ2-7,CAISLSRVTYEQYF,TGTGCCATCAGTTTGAGCAGGGTAACCTACGAGCAGTACTTC
-,-,15,TRBV7-2,TRBJ2-3,CASSPGTLAGDTQYF,TGTGCCAGCAGCCCTGGGACACTGGCTGGAGATACGCAGTATTTT
TRBD1,-,16,TRBV5-1,TRBJ2-2,CASSPGQGAKTGEPFF,TGCGCCAGCAGCCCTGGACAGGGGGCAAAAACCGGGGAGCCGTTTTTT
-,-,14,TRBV2,TRBJ2-2,CASSEARNTGELFF,TGTGCCAGCAGTGAAGCCCGAAACACCGGGGAGCTGTTTTTT
TRBD1,few,14,TRBV6-5,TRBJ1-2,CASSYSPRQGSYTF,TGTGCCAGCAGTTACTCGCCGAGACAGGGAAGCTACACCTTC
TRBD2,many,14,TRBV5-6,TRBJ2-5,CASSASGNHETQYF,TGTGCCAGCAGCGCAAGCGGGAATCATGAGACCCAGTACTTC
-,-,13,TRBV28,TRBJ2-1,CASSLLEGDEQFF,TGTGCCAGCAGTTTACTAGAAGGAGATGAGCAGTTCTTC
TRBD1,-,16,TRBV4-1,TRBJ2-1,CASSQESRQGNNEQFF,TGCGCCAGCAGCCAAGAGTCCCGACAGGGGAACAATGAGCAGTTCTTC
-,-,15,TRBV9,TRBJ1-3,CASSVWGSSGNTIYF,TGTGCCAGCAGCGTATGGGGCAGCTCTGGAAACACCATATATTTT
TRBD1,few,14,TRBV12-3/TRBV12-4,TRBJ2-5,CASSSRTGWKTQYF,TGTGCCAGCAGTTCGCGGACAGGGTGGAAGACCCAGTACTTC
-,few,12,TRBV2,TRBJ2-3,CASMGDTDTQYF,TGTGCCAGCATGGGCGACACAGATACGCAGTATTTT
-,few,14,TRBV12-3/TRBV12-4,TRBJ1-4,CASRRAGLNEKLFF,TGTGCCAGCCGCCGGGCGGGGTTGAATGAAAAACTGTTTTTT
TRBD2,-,14,TRBV10-3,TRBJ2-1,CAISTRGLPIGQFF,TGTGCCATCAGTACCCGGGGACTACCAATCGGGCAGTTCTTC
TRBD2,-,16,TRBV14,TRBJ2-7,CASSHPGTSASYEQYF,TGTGCCAGCAGCCACCCTGGGACTAGCGCCTCCTACGAGCAGTACTTC
TRBD1,few,15,TRBV5-1,TRBJ2-5,CASTRQGQGQETQYF,TGCGCCAGCACCCGGCAGGGACAGGGCCAAGAGACCCAGTACTTC
TRBD2,-,17,TRBV5-1,TRBJ2-1,CASSSPSGGFSYNEQFF,TGCGCCAGCAGCTCTCCTAGCGGGGGGTTCTCCTACAATGAGCAGTTCTTC
-,many,12,TRBV28,TRBJ1-2,CASNEVAYGYTF,TGTGCCAGCAATGAGGTCGCCTATGGCTACACCTTC
TRBD1,-,15,TRBV7-2,TRBJ2-3,CASSARTGNTDTQYF,TGTGCCAGCAGCGCTCGGACAGGGAACACAGATACGCAGTATTTT
-,-,13,TRBV29-1,TRBJ1-1,CSVEGKSNTEAFF,TGCAGCGTGGAGGGTAAATCGAACACTGAAGCTTTCTTT
-,few,14,TRBV3-1,TRBJ2-5,CASSLPLRGETQYF,TGTGCCAGCAGCCTCCCATTGAGGGGTGAGACCCAGTACTTC
TRBD2,-,17,TRBV5-5,TRBJ2-1,CASSLRGERGSYNEQFF,TGTGCCAGCAGCTTGAGGGGGGAGCGGGGGTCCTACAATGAGCAGTTCTTC
-,-,16,TRBV3-1,TRBJ2-1,CASSQTTGGQSNEQFF,TGTGCCAGCAGCCAAACGACGGGGGGCCAGAGTAATGAGCAGTTCTTC
TRBD1,few,17,TRBV5-1,TRBJ2-7,CASSLATGGGFVYEQYF,TGCGCCAGCAGCTTGGCCACAGGGGGTGGCTTCGTCTACGAGCAGTACTTC
-,few,16,TRBV7-9,TRBJ1-4,CASSLKIILGGEKLFF,TGTGCCAGCAGCTTAAAAATCATTTTGGGGGGCGAAAAACTGTTTTTT
TRBD2,once,16,TRBV2,TRBJ2-5,CAAGGLAGTPGETQYF,TGTGCCGCCGGGGGACTAGCGGGGACCCCTGGGGAGACCCAGTACTTC
-,many,13,TRBV27,TRBJ2-7,CASSPTAGYEQYF,TGTGCCAGCAGTCCTACAGCCGGCTACGAGCAGTACTTC
TRBD1,-,11,TRBV20-1,TRBJ1-4,CSARLRGWLFF,TGCAGTGCAAGGCTCAGGGGGTGGCTGTTTTTT
-,many,15,TRBV27,TRBJ2-5,CASSFDYRIQETQYF,TGTGCCAGCAGTTTCGACTACAGGATTCAAGAGACCCAGTACTTC
TRBD1,-,16,TRBV11-2,TRBJ2-1,CASSGSGTGTYNEQFF,TGTGCCAGCAGCGGATCCGGGACAGGGACCTACAATGAGCAGTTCTTC
-,-,18,TRBV5-1,TRBJ2-1,CASSSVPGRDSSYNEQFF,TGCGCCAGCAGCTCCGTCCCGGGACGCGATAGCTCCTACAATGAGCAGTTCTTC
-,-,17,TRBV6-1,TRBJ2-6,CASRTPGLYSGANVLTF,TGTGCCAGCAGAACCCCGGGACTCTACTCTGGGGCCAACGTCCTGACTTTC
-,-,14,TRBV6-2/TRBV6-3,TRBJ2-7,CASSSSWSSYEQYF,TGTGCCAGCAGTAGTAGCTGGAGCTCCTACGAGCAGTACTTC
-,-,15,TRBV12-3/TRBV12-4,TRBJ1-1,CASSPRGWGSTEAFF,TGTGCCAGCAGTCCTCGGGGGTGGGGCTCTACTGAAGCTTTCTTT
-,few,13,TRBV7-2,TRBJ1-2,CASSLASNYDYTF,TGTGCCAGCAGCCTCGCATCTAACTATGACTACACCTTC
TRBD1,few,16,TRBV29-1,TRBJ1-1,CSVELPHGTVYSEAFF,TGCAGCGTTGAGCTCCCCCACGGGACAGTCTATTCTGAAGCTTTCTTT
-,once,13,TRBV29-1,TRBJ2-2,CSVESWVAGELFF,TGCAGCGTTGAGTCCTGGGTAGCGGGGGAGCTGTTTTTT
-,-,13,TRBV29-1,TRBJ2-7,CSVERQAKGEQYF,TGCAGCGTTGAGCGACAAGCCAAGGGCGAGCAGTACTTC
-,few,14,TRBV29-1,TRBJ1-1,CSVEEATGGTEAFF,TGCAGCGTTGAAGAGGCCACGGGTGGCACTGAAGCTTTCTTT
-,-,14,TRBV18,TRBJ2-7,CASSPGRQTYEQYF,TGTGCCAGCTCACCAGGAAGACAGACCTACGAGCAGTACTTC